Below, 18 T cell receptor beta chains from the same sample are listed, as sequenced in a study of T cells in narcolepsy. TCRdb's table, derived via immunoSEQ multiplex PCR, lists solely in-frame clones and lacks some. Seen here are just under 30,000 clones, about 87% observed once, and the top ten hold approximately 1%. Sequences were obtained from memory (CD45RA-) CD4+ T cells from blood. All receptors derive from a human donor in good health.

This clone has just one count. The genes are TRBV28 and TRBJ2-3; D is possibly TRBD1 or TRBD2 (5 bases each). The length of the CDR3 is 17 residues. The germline V gene has CDR1 MDHEN and CDR2 SYDVKM. The germline V and J ends were trimmed by 6 bases and 6 bases, with 25 bases remaining between them. The CDR3, as DNA: TGTGCCAGCAGCCGGCGAGTGGGAGCTCCCTGGGACGATACGCAGTATTTT. This sequence encodes CASSRRVGAPWDDTQYF.

The chain recombines TRBV11-2 with TRBJ2-3; 9 bases map to TRBD2. V gave up 5 bases and J gave up 1 base; unmatched junction bases: 16. This CDR3 comprises 19 residues. The germline V gene has CDR1 SGHAT and CDR2 FQNNGV. The DNA for the CDR3 is TGTGCCAGCAGCCCGAAGGTTTTAGCGGGAGCAAGGGGCACAGATACGCAGTATTTT. Encoded protein: CASSPKVLAGARGTDTQYF.

This chain joins TRBV25-1 and TRBJ1-2, with TRBD1 matching over 12 bases. The germline CDR1 and CDR2 sequences are MGHDK and SYGVNS. With 5 bases clipped from V and 6 bases from J, the junction kept 10 bases outside the gene matches. This CDR3 spans 16 amino acids. The CDR3 loop reads CASSLSGTGGRHGYTF. The CDR3 bases are TGTGCCAGCAGTCTATCCGGGACAGGGGGCCGGCATGGCTACACCTTC.

The chain has TRBV14 and TRBJ1-1, with D perhaps matching TRBD1 (6 bases). This CDR3 comprises 13 residues. Trimming removed 5 bases from V and 12 bases from J, with 19 bases in between. CDR1 is SGHDN, CDR2 FVKESK, per germline. CDR3 region: CASSSHQGSVSFF. The DNA for the CDR3 is TGTGCCAGCAGCTCCCACCAGGGGAGTGTCTCTTTCTTT.

This clone was detected once. The V gene is TRBV5-4, the J gene TRBJ1-1, with TRBD1 matching over 11 bases. The V and J ends lost 3 bases and 2 bases, in that order; junction bases with no gene match: 3. The CDR3 loop spans 15 amino acids. Per the germline V gene, CDR1 is SGHNT and CDR2 is YYREEE (reference sequence). CDR3 nucleotides: TGTGCCAGCAGCTCCAGGACAGGGGGCAACACTGAAGCTTTCTTT. It translates to CASSSRTGGNTEAFF.

CDR3 residues: CASSVAGGYGYTF. The CDR3 region has the DNA TGTGCCAGCAGTGTGGCAGGGGGTTATGGCTACACCTTC. J is TRBJ1-2 and V is TRBV2; TRBD1 aligns across 7 bases. With 4 bases clipped from V and 5 bases from J, the junction kept 4 bases outside the gene matches. Germline V gene sequence: CDR1 SNHLY, CDR2 FYNNEI. This CDR3 contains 13 residues.

V is TRBV25-1 and J is TRBJ1-1; 8 positions match TRBD1. The CDR3 sequence is 14 residues long. V dropped 4 bases and J dropped 3; count of bases not matched to a gene: 4. CDR1 is MGHDK, CDR2 SYGVNS, per germline. The CDR3 loop is CASSVQGAYTEAFF. The CDR3 bases are TGTGCCAGCAGTGTCCAGGGGGCGTACACTGAAGCTTTCTTT.

The chain recombines TRBV6-5 with TRBJ1-6; D gene uncertain. V was shortened by 5 bases and J by 7 bases, with 15 bases between the two germline ends. The CDR3 runs 15 residues. CDR1 MNHEY and CDR2 SVGAGI come from the germline V gene. The CDR3 is CASSPTFAGNSPLHF. The DNA for the CDR3 is TGTGCCAGCAGTCCTACATTCGCTGGAAATTCACCCCTCCACTTT.

Only one count was recorded for this clone. The J gene is TRBJ2-7, the V gene TRBV9; 16 nucleotides match TRBD2. The CDR3 sequence is 16 residues long. J gave up 7 bases and V 4 bases, and 8 bases lay outside the gene matches. Germline V CDR1 and CDR2: SGDLS, YYNGEE. The DNA for the CDR3 is TGTGCCAGCAGCCCGGGACTAGCGGGGGGGCTTGAAGAGCAGTACTTC. Amino acid sequence: CASSPGLAGGLEEQYF.

This clone was counted a few times. The chain carries TRBV18 and TRBJ1-1; 9 nucleotides align to TRBD1. The CDR3 is made up of 13 amino acids. The trim removed 4 bases at V and 12 bases at J, leaving 9 bases unmatched. Germline assignment: CDR1 KGHSH and CDR2 LQKENI. This CDR3 is CASSLTGTGRPFF. The CDR3 DNA reads as TGTGCCAGCTCACTAACCGGGACAGGGAGGCCTTTCTTT.

The V gene is TRBV5-1, the J gene TRBJ1-6; no reliable D call. V was clipped by 3 bases and J by 9 bases, with 16 bases between them. Germline lookup yields CDR1 SGHRS and CDR2 YFSETQ. The CDR3 spans 15 residues. CDR3 in amino acids: CASSSRQGEGSPLHF. CDR3 nucleotides: TGCGCCAGCAGCTCCCGCCAAGGCGAGGGTTCACCCCTCCACTTT.

The rearrangement uses TRBV5-4 and TRBJ2-1; no definite D call. The CDR3 has 13 amino acids. Per the germline V gene, CDR1 is SGHNT and CDR2 is YYREEE (reference sequence). With 5 bases removed from V and 4 bases from J, the gap between germline ends came to 10 bases. The DNA for the CDR3 is TGTGCCAGCAGTGTCCGGGTTTACAATGAGCAGTTCTTC. As protein: CASSVRVYNEQFF.

The rearrangement links TRBV28 to TRBJ1-2; D perhaps matches TRBD1 (6 bases). The CDR3 spans 16 residues. The V end was cut by 2 bases, the J end by 0 bases, with 13 bases between. From germline, CDR1 is MDHEN and CDR2 SYDVKM. The CDR3 here is CASSLRGGRPNYGYTF. CDR3 nucleotides: TGTGCCAGCAGTTTAAGGGGGGGCAGGCCTAACTATGGCTACACCTTC.

The J gene is TRBJ2-3, the V gene TRBV4-2; D may be TRBD1 (6 bases). Germline-derived CDR1 and CDR2 are LGHNA and YNFKEQ. V lost 4 bases and J 0 bases, leaving 14 bases between the germline ends. The CDR3 spans 16 residues. CDR3 sequence reads: CASSPSRDTSTDTQYF. For the CDR3, the DNA is TGTGCCAGCAGCCCCTCCCGGGACACGAGCACAGATACGCAGTATTTT.

This clone was seen more than once but under ten times. V gene TRBV2 combines with J gene TRBJ1-1; D may be TRBD1 (5 bases). Germline V gene lookup returns CDR1 SNHLY and CDR2 FYNNEI. Trimming removed 4 bases at V and 0 bases at J, with 9 bases between. CDR3 size: 14 residues. The chain's CDR3 is CASSAREMNTEAFF. In DNA, the CDR3 is TGTGCCAGCAGTGCCAGGGAGATGAACACTGAAGCTTTCTTT.

Comments on this clone: A junction boundary mismatches the germline segment, possibly from a read error. CDR3 sequence reads: CASSARGLSEQFF. As DNA, the CDR3 is TGTGCTAGCAGCGCGAGAGGGTTGAGTGAGCAGTTCTTC. The rearrangement uses TRBV7-7 and TRBJ2-1; possibly TRBD2 for D (5 bases). The CDR3 loop spans 13 amino acids. Per the germline V gene, CDR1 is SSHAT and CDR2 is FNYEAQ (reference sequence).

J is TRBJ1-4 and V is TRBV6-1; tentative D call: TRBD1 (6 bases). This CDR3 has 14 amino acids. CDR1 and CDR2 from the germline V gene are MNHNS and SASEGT. Trimming stripped 4 bases from V and 3 bases from J, with 9 bases between. The CDR3 DNA sequence: TGTGCCAGCAGTGCAGGGGCGGCTAATGAAAAACTGTTTTTT. This codes for CASSAGAANEKLFF.

This clone was detected only once. The sample has other DNA sequences that encode this CDR3 too. This chain connects TRBV6-1 to TRBJ2-2; possibly TRBD2 for D (5 bases). Germline values: CDR1 MNHNS, CDR2 SASEGT. Trimming cost V 7 bases and J 5 bases, with 17 bases left between them. The CDR3 loop spans 15 amino acids. The DNA of the CDR3 is TGTGCCAGCAACTTACAACGGGGTGGGACCGGGGAGCTGTTTTTT. Its protein is CASNLQRGGTGELFF.